This passage covers 9 T cell receptor beta chains from one sample sequenced in a study of tumor and adjacent non-tumor tissue in lung cancer. This sample's RNA came from whole unsorted tissue. A modified ARM-PCR protocol with three rounds of nested PCR amplified TCRbeta. TCRdb re-derived calls from the multiplex PCR reads in MiXCR, one entry per CDR3 protein. The sample has about 200,000 distinct CDR3 sequences; less than 80% are singletons. Sample: lung tumor tissue. The receptors originated from a man aged 60-69 years with non-small cell lung cancer.

This clonotype showed up just once. At one end, the junction sequence differs from germline, possibly due to a read error. The rearrangement joins TRBV11-3 to TRBJ2-5, with D possibly being TRBD2 (6 bases). The germline V gene encodes CDR1 SGHNT and CDR2 YENEEA. The CDR3 loop spans 15 amino acids. In DNA form, the CDR3 reads TGTGCCAACAGCTCCGGTGCGGGGAAACAAGAGAGCCAGTACTTC. The encoded protein is CANSSGAGKQESQYF.

This chain links TRBV6-1 with TRBJ1-1; 7 nucleotides line up with TRBD1. The germline CDR1 and CDR2 sequences are MNHNS and SASEGT. Trimming at V came to 4 bases and at J to 5 bases, leaving 4 bases not matched to a gene. The CDR3 runs to 13 residues. This chain's CDR3 is CASSVTGVTEAFF. The CDR3 DNA follows: TGTGCCAGCAGTGTTACAGGGGTAACTGAAGCTTTCTTT.

On this clonotype itself: Since the CDR3 does not end with the conserved phenylalanine or tryptophan, this likely comes from a read error. Because the CDR3's place on the DNA is in doubt, the DNA is left out and the CDR3 is given as listed by TCRdb. CDR3 region: CSVEGGYAEASL. The rearrangement uses TRBV29-1 and TRBJ1-1. Per germline, CDR1 SQVTM and CDR2 ANQGSEA. The CDR3 is 12 amino acids long, termini counted.

This chain's CDR3 is CAWLETVTAFF. Written as DNA, the CDR3 is TGTGCCTGGTTAGAGACAGTTACGGCTTTCTTT. The chain carries TRBV30 and TRBJ1-1, with a possible D match to TRBD1 (5 bases). In germline, CDR1 is GTSNPN, CDR2 SVGIG (reference sequence). CDR3 size: 11 residues. V was pared by 5 bases and J by 11 bases, with 15 bases between.

For this clonotype: Relative to the germline gene, one junction end is altered; a read error may explain this. V usage is TRBV20-1 and J usage is TRBJ2-6; perhaps TRBD1 as D (6 bases). Germline CDR1 DFQATT, CDR2 SNEGSKA (reference sequence). The CDR3 runs 18 residues. CDR3 DNA sequence: TGCAATGCTAGTGCCTTGGGCAGGGGTACAGGTGGGGCCAACGTCCTAACTTTC. Amino acid sequence: CNASALGRGTGGANVLTF.

In the case of this clonotype: This may arise from a read error, as a much more abundant clone is one base away. V is TRBV12-3 or TRBV12-4 and J is TRBJ1-5; 7 bases are shared with TRBD1. The length of the CDR3 is 16 residues. CDR3 sequence (DNA): TGTGCCAGCAGTTTTCTGCAGGGGGTTCGGAATCAGCGCCAGCATTTT. As protein: CASSFLQGVRNQRQHF.

Turning to this clonotype: The junction departs from the called germline gene at one end, perhaps through a read error. The gene calls are TRBV11-1 and TRBJ2-5; D possibly uses TRBD1 or TRBD2 (5 bases each). The CDR3 runs to 14 residues. Germline CDR1 reads SGHAT; CDR2 reads FQDESV (reference sequence). CDR3 bases: TGTGCCAGCAGCTTCGGGACGGACCAAGAAACCCAGTACTTC. It is translated as CASSFGTDQETQYF.

This clonotype was seen once. The chain has TRBV6-1 and TRBJ2-5; possibly TRBD1 for D (7 bases). Germline V gene data show CDR1 as MNHNS and CDR2 as SASEGT. Trimming left V 6 bases short and J 4 bases short, with 18 bases between. The CDR3 runs to 15 residues. CDR3 sequence reads: CASSPDRVRGETQYF. CDR3 in DNA: TGTGCCAGCAGCCCTGACAGGGTGCGGGGAGAGACCCAGTACTTC.

To note about this clonotype: At one boundary the junction diverges from the germline segment, which might be a read error. The chain has TRBV29-1 and TRBJ1-1; D is ambiguous. Germline CDR1 reads SQVTM; CDR2 reads ANQGSEA. The CDR3 has 12 residues. In DNA, the CDR3 is TGCAGCGTTGAAGGTGGATCAGCTGAAGATTTCTTC. Protein product: CSVEGGSAEDFF.